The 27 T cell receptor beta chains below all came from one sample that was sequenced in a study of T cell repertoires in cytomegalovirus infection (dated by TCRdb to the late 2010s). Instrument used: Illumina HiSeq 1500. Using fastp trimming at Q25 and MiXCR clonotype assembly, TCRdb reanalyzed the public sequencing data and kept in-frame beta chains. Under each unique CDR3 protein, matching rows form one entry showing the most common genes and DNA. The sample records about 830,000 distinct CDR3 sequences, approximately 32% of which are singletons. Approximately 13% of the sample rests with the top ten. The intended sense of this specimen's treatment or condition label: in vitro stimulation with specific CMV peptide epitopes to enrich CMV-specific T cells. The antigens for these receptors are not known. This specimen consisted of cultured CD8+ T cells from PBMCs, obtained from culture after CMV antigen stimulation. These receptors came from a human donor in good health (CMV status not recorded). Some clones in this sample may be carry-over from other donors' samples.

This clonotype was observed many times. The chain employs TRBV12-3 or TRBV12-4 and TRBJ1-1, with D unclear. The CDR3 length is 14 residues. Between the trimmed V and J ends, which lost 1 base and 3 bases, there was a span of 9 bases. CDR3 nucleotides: TGTGCCAGCAGTTTAGATGGCGCGGACACTGAAGCTTTCTTT. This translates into CASSLDGADTEAFF.

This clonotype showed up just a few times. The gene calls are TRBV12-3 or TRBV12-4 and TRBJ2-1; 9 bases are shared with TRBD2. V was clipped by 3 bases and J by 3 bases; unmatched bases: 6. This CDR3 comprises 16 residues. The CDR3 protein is CASSFARGGDYNEQFF. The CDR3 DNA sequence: TGTGCCAGCAGTTTTGCGCGGGGGGGCGACTACAATGAGCAGTTCTTC.

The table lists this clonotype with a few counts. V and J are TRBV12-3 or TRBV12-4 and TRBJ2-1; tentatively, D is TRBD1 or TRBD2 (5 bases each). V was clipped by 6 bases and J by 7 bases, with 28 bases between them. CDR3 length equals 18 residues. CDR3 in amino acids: CASRARVPRVDSYNEQFF. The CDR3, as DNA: TGTGCCAGCAGGGCCAGGGTGCCGAGGGTGGATTCGTATAATGAGCAGTTCTTC.

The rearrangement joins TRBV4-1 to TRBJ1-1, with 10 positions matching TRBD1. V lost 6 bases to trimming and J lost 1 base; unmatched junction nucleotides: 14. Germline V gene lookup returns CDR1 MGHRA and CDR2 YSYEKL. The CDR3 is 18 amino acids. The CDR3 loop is CASSLPGQGRIQNTEAFF. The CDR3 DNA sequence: TGCGCCAGCAGTTTACCGGGACAGGGGCGAATACAGAACACTGAAGCTTTCTTT.

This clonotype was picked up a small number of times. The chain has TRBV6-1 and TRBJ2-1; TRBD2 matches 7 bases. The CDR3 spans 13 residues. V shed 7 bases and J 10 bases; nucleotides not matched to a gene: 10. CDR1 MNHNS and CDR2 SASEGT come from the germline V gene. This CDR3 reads CASTRGVLEEQFF. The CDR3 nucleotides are TGTGCCAGCACCCGGGGGGTGTTAGAGGAGCAGTTCTTC.

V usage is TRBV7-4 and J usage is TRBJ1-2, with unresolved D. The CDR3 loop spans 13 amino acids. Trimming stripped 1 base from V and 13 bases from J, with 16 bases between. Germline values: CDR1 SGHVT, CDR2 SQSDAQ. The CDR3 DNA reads TGTGCCAGCAGCTTAGTGGCAGCTCGGGAGTGCACCTTC. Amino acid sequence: CASSLVAARECTF.

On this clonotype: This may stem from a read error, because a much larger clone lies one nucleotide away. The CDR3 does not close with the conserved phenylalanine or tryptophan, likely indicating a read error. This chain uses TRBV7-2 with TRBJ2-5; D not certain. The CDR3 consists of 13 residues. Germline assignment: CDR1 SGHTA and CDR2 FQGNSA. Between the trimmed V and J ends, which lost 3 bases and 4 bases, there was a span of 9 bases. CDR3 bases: TGTGCCAGCAGCTTTAAACTTACAGAGACCCAGTACTAC. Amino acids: CASSFKLTETQYY.

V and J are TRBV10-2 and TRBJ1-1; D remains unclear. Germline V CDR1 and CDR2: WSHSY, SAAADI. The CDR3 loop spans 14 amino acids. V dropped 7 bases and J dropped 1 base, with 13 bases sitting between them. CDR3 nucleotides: TGCGCCAGCATAACCGGGATCGAGAACACTGAAGCTTTCTTT. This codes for CASITGIENTEAFF.

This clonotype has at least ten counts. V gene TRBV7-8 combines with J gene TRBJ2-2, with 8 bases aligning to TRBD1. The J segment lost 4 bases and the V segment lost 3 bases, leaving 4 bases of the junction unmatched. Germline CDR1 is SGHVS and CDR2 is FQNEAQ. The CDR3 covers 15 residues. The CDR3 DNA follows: TGTGCCAGCAGCTTGAAAGGACAGGGCACCGGGGAGCTGTTTTTT. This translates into CASSLKGQGTGELFF. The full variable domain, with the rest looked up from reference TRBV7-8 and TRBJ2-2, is GAGVSQSPRYKVAKRGQDVALRCDPISGHVSLFWYQQALGQGPEFLTYFQNEAQLDKSGLPSDRFFAERPEGSVSTLKIQRTQQEDSAVYLCASSLKGQGTGELFFGEGSRLTVL.

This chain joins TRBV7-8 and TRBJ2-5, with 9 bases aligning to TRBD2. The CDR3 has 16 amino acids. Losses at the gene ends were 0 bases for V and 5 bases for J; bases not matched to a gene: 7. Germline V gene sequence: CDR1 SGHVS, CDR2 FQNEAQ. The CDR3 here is CASSLAGAGGGETQYF. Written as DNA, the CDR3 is TGTGCCAGCAGCTTAGCGGGGGCGGGGGGGGGGGAGACCCAGTACTTC.

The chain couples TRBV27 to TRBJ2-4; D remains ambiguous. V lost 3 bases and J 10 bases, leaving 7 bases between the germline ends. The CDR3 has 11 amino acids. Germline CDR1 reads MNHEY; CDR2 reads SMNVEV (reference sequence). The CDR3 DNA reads TGTGCCAGCAGTTTCGATGGGATTCAGTACTTC. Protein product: CASSFDGIQYF.

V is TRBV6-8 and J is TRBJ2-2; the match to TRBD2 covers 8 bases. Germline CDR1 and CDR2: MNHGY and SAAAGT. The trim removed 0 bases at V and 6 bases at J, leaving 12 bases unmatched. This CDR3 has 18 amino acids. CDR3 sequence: CASSYSKKLAGGSGELFF. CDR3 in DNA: TGTGCCAGCAGTTACTCGAAGAAGCTGGCGGGGGGTTCCGGGGAGCTGTTTTTT.

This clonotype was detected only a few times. The CDR3 nucleotides read TGTGCCAGCAGTTTAGTACCCTACGAGCAGTACGTC. Protein product: CASSLVPYEQYV. The V call is TRBV12-3 or TRBV12-4, the J call TRBJ2-7; unclear D gene. Trimming left V 1 base short and J 2 bases short, with 3 bases between. The CDR3 sequence is 12 residues long.

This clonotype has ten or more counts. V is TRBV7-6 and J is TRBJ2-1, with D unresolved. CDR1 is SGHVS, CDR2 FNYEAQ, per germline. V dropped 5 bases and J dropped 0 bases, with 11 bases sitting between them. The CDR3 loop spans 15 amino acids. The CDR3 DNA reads TGTGCCAGCAGCGCTCAGGTCAGCTCCTACAATGAGCAGTTCTTC. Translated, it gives CASSAQVSSYNEQFF. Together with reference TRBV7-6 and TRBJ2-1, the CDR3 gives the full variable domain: GAGVSQSPRYKVTKRGQDVALRCDPISGHVSLYWYRQALGQGPEFLTYFNYEAQQDKSGLPNDRFSAERPEGSISTLTIQRTEQRDSAMYRCASSAQVSSYNEQFFGPGTRLTVL.

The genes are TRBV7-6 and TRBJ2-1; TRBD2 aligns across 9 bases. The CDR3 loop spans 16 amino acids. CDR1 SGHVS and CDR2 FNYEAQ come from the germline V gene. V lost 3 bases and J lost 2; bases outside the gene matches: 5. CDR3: CASSFTAGGTYNEQFF. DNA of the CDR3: TGTGCCAGCAGCTTCACAGCGGGGGGCACCTACAATGAGCAGTTCTTC.

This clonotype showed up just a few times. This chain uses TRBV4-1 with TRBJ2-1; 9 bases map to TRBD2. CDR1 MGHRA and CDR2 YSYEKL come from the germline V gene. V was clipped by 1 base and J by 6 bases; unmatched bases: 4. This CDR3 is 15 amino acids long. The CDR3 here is CASSQVAGGLNEQFF. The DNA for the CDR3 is TGCGCCAGCAGCCAAGTTGCGGGGGGGCTCAATGAGCAGTTCTTC.

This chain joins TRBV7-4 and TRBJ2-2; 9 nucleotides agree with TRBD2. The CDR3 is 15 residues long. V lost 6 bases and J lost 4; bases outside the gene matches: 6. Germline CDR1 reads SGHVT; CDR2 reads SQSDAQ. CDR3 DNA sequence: TGTGCCAGCAGTACCGGGACTAGCAGCACCGGGGAGCTGTTTTTT. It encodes CASSTGTSSTGELFF.

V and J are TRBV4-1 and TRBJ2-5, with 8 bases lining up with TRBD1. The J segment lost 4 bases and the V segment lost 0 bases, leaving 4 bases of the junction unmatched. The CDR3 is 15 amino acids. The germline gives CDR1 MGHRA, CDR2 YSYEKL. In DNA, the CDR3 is TGCGCCAGCAGCCAAGATGCCAGGGGGCTAGAGACCCAGTACTTC. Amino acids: CASSQDARGLETQYF.

For the CDR3, the DNA is TGTGCTAGTGGTTCTACAGGTCGCAATCAGCCCCAGCATTTT. Its translation: CASGSTGRNQPQHF. The gene calls are TRBV12-5 and TRBJ1-5, with a weak D call TRBD1 (5 bases). The CDR3 runs to 14 residues. V dropped 4 bases and J dropped 2 bases, with 9 bases sitting between them. Germline values: CDR1 LGHNT, CDR2 FRNRAP.

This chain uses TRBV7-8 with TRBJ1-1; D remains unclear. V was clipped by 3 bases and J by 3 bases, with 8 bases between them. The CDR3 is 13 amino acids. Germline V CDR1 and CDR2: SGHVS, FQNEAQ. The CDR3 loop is CASSFASYTEAFF. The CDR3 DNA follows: TGTGCCAGCAGCTTCGCCTCCTACACTGAAGCTTTCTTT.

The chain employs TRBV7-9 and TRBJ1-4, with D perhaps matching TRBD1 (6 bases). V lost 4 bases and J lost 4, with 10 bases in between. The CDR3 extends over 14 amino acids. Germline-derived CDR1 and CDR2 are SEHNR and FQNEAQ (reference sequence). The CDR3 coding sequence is TGTGCCAGCAGCTCGGGACACCTTAATGAAAAACTGTTTTTT. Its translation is CASSSGHLNEKLFF.

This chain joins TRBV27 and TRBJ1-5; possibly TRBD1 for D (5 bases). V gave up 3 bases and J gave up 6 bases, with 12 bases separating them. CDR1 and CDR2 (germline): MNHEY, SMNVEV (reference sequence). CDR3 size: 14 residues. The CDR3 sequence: CASSLWGIGQPQHF. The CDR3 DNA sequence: TGTGCCAGCAGTTTGTGGGGGATAGGTCAGCCCCAGCATTTT.

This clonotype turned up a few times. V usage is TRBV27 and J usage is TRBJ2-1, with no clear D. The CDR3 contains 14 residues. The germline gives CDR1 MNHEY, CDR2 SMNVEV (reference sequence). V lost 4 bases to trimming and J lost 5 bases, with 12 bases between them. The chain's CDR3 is CASSSTMGNNEQFF. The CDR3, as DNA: TGTGCCAGCAGTTCCACGATGGGGAACAATGAGCAGTTCTTC.

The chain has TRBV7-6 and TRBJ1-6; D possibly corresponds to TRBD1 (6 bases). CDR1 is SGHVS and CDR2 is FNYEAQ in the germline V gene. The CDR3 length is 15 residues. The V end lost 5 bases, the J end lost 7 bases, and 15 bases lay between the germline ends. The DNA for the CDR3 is TGTGCCAGCAGCGAGAGGACAGCCCCCAATTCACCCCTCCACTTT. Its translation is CASSERTAPNSPLHF.

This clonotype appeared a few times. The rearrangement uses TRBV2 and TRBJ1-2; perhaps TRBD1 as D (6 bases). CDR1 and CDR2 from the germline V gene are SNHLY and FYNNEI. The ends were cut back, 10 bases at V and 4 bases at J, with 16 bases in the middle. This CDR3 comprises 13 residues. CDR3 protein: CAILKGVVYGYTF. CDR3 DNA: TGTGCCATCCTCAAGGGGGTCGTCTATGGCTACACCTTC. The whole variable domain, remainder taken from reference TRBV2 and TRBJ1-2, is EPEVTQTPSHQVTQMGQEVILRCVPISNHLYFYWYRQILGQKVEFLVSFYNNEISEKSEIFDDQFSVERPDGSNFTLKIRSTKLEDSAMYFCAILKGVVYGYTFGSGTRLTVV.

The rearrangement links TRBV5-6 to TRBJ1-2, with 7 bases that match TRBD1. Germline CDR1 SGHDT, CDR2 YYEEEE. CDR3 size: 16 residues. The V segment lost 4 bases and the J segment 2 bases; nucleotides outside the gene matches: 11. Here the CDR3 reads CASSLTGYGNNYGYTF. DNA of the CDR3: TGTGCCAGCAGCCTGACAGGGTATGGGAACAACTATGGCTACACCTTC.

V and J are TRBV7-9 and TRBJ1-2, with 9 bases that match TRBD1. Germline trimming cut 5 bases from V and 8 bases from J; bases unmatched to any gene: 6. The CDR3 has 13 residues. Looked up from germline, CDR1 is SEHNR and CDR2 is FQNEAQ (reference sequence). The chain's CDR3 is CASSKGTGPGYTF. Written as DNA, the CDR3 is TGTGCCAGCAGCAAGGGGACAGGGCCCGGCTACACCTTC.